Below are 4 T cell receptor beta chains sequenced from a single sample in a study of OX40 agonist ivuxolimab in advanced cancers. Method: immunoSEQ multiplex PCR; TCRdb's copy keeps in-frame clones and lacks some. Altogether tens of thousands of clones are present, about 89% being singletons, with the ten largest covering roughly 9.4%. The sequenced sample was CD4+ or CD8+ T cells sorted from blood, obtained in a trial of the OX40 agonist ivuxolimab. These receptor sequences come from an adult with an advanced solid tumor such as melanoma, head and neck, liver or kidney cancer.

The chain joins TRBV6-1 to TRBJ2-1, with 11 bases fitting TRBD2. CDR3 length equals 19 residues. V gave up 2 bases and J gave up 0 bases; unmatched junction bases: 9. Germline V gene sequence: CDR1 MNHNS, CDR2 SASEGT. CDR3 nucleotide sequence: TGTGCCAGCAGTGAATACCCGGGGACTAGCGGAGACTCCTACAATGAGCAGTTCTTC. Protein: CASSEYPGTSGDSYNEQFF.

This clone occurred once. The V and J genes are TRBV7-9 and TRBJ2-5; D is uncertain. Germline V lookup: CDR1 SEHNR, CDR2 FQNEAQ (reference sequence). The CDR3 runs 15 residues. V dropped 1 base and J dropped 1 base, with 10 bases sitting between them. The CDR3 region has the DNA TGTGCCAGCAGCTTAGTTTCGGGTGGCCAAGAGACCCAGTACTTC. Encoded protein: CASSLVSGGQETQYF.

The chain links TRBV4-1 to TRBJ2-5; D is unclear. The DNA matches TRBJ2-7 better at its end, which makes the J call doubtful. The CDR3 length is 13 residues. CDR1 and CDR2 (germline): MGHRA, YSYEKL. CDR3 in amino acids: CASSQGASYEQYF. The CDR3 coding sequence is TGCGCCAGCAGCCAAGGGGCCTCCTACGAGCAGTACTTC.

This clone is labeled as medium-sized. CDR3 sequence: CASSDLLGYTF. In DNA, the CDR3 is TGCGCCAGCTCAGATCTTCTCGGGTACACCTTC. The gene calls are TRBV5-1 and TRBJ1-2; no definite D call. V was clipped by 7 bases and J by 11 bases, with 15 bases between them. Germline V gene lookup returns CDR1 SGHRS and CDR2 YFSETQ. The length of the CDR3 is 11 residues.